The entry that follows covers one TCR beta chain sequence. This entry comes from a study of cytomegalovirus exposure and HLA in healthy donors. These donors, healthy bone marrow donors, were studied. The PCR was carried out with 60 Vbeta primers and 13 Jbeta primers. The data were produced by immunoSEQ multiplex PCR, yet TCRdb's version contains in-frame clones alone and is incomplete. Of under 150,000 clones in the sample, more than 75% were seen once. The receptor's source is a man aged 45 to 65 in good health and CMV-seronegative. Sequences were obtained from PBMCs.

The CDR3 sequence is CASSSGTGMNTEAFF. CDR3 sequence (DNA): TGTGCCAGCAGCTCCGGGACAGGAATGAACACTGAAGCTTTCTTT. V usage is TRBV5-4 and J usage is TRBJ1-1, with 8 bases lining up with TRBD1. J was trimmed by 0 bases and V by 3 bases; bases with no gene match: 4. Germline V lookup: CDR1 SGHNT, CDR2 YYREEE (reference sequence). CDR3 length equals 15 residues. Variable domain in full (rest from reference TRBV5-4 and TRBJ1-1): ETGVTQSPTHLIKTRGQQVTLRCSSQSGHNTVSWYQQALGQGPQFIFQYYREEENGRGNFPPRFSGLQFPNYSSELNVNALELDDSALYLCASSSGTGMNTEAFFGQGTRLTVV.